The 25 T cell receptor beta chains below all came from one sample that was sequenced in a study of T cell responses to AZD1222 COVID-19 vaccine. TCRdb's table, derived via immunoSEQ multiplex PCR, lists solely in-frame clones and lacks some. The sample lists 200,000 to 250,000 clones; approximately 94% were seen once. The starting material was peripheral blood, obtained 28 days after the second dose of the MenACWY control vaccine. The receptor set was obtained from an adult who received the MenACWY meningococcal vaccine as a control.

The chain links TRBV29-1 to TRBJ2-7; 9 bases fit TRBD2. J was trimmed by 7 bases and V by 4 bases; bases with no gene match: 8. The V gene's germline CDR1 is SQVTM and CDR2 ANQGSEA. CDR3 length: 13 residues. The CDR3 DNA is TGCAGCGTTGGGTTGGTAGCGGGAGTGGAGCAGTACTTC. It codes for CSVGLVAGVEQYF.

The V gene is TRBV7-5, the J gene TRBJ1-2; the D segment call TRBD1 is taken from the table without a DNA check. TRBV7-5 is a pseudogene locus. The length of the CDR3 is 14 residues. CDR3 sequence: CARSPGQGMHGYTF. The CDR3 DNA is TGTGCCAGAAGCCCCGGACAGGGGATGCATGGCTACACCTTC.

A word on this clone: Compared with germline, one end of the junction differs, possibly owing to a read error. V and J are TRBV4-1 and TRBJ1-3, with a tentative D call TRBD1 (5 bases). Germline lookup yields CDR1 MGHRA and CDR2 YSYEKL. The CDR3 has 17 amino acids. The CDR3: CASSEDRKGHSGNTIYF. CDR3 DNA: TGCGCCAGCAGCGAAGATCGTAAGGGGCACTCTGGAAACACCATATATTTT.

The V gene is TRBV5-6, the J gene TRBJ1-2; D not certain. Germline V lookup: CDR1 SGHDT, CDR2 YYEEEE. Deletions cut 4 bases from V and 6 bases from J, with 10 bases between. The CDR3 is made up of 12 amino acids. The CDR3 sequence is CASSADGDGYTF. The CDR3, as DNA: TGTGCCAGCAGCGCTGACGGAGATGGCTACACCTTC.

The CDR3 region has the DNA TGTGCCAGCAGTTCTGGACAGGGGGCGAGTTATAATTCACCCCTCCACTTT. Translated: CASSSGQGASYNSPLHF. This rearrangement joins TRBV28 to TRBJ1-6; the match to TRBD1 covers 11 bases. J lost 4 bases, V lost 4 bases, and 6 bases had no gene match. The V gene's germline CDR1 is MDHEN and CDR2 SYDVKM. CDR3 length: 17 amino acids.

The J gene is TRBJ2-5, the V gene TRBV19; D unresolved. V lost 0 bases and J 3 bases, leaving 8 bases between the germline ends. Per the germline V gene, CDR1 is LNHDA and CDR2 is SQIVND (reference sequence). The CDR3 is 14 residues long. DNA of the CDR3: TGTGCCAGTAGTATAGAATCGGAAGAAGAGACCCAGTACTTC. It codes for CASSIESEEETQYF.

The chain recombines TRBV5-4 with TRBJ2-7, with 10 bases that match TRBD2. The germline CDR1 and CDR2 sequences are SGHNT and YYREEE (reference sequence). The V gene end was trimmed by 2 bases and the J gene end by 2 bases; junction bases not matched to a gene: 4. The CDR3 contains 15 residues. The CDR3 nucleotides are TGTGCCAGCAGCTTAGCTAGCGGGGGACCCTACGAGCAGTACTTC. It specifies CASSLASGGPYEQYF. Full variable domain (outside the CDR3, taken from reference TRBV5-4 and TRBJ2-7): ETGVTQSPTHLIKTRGQQVTLRCSSQSGHNTVSWYQQALGQGPQFIFQYYREEENGRGNFPPRFSGLQFPNYSSELNVNALELDDSALYLCASSLASGGPYEQYFGPGTRLTVT.

This clone was picked up a small number of times. This chain uses TRBV3-1 (or the pseudogene TRBV3-2) with TRBJ1-1; no clear D. The germline V and J ends were trimmed by 2 bases and 8 bases, with 12 bases remaining between them. The CDR3 length is 13 residues. Germline assignment: CDR1 LGHDT and CDR2 YNNKEL (reference sequence). The CDR3 protein is CASSQYGVYEAFF. CDR3 DNA: TGTGCCAGCAGCCAATATGGGGTTTACGAAGCTTTCTTT.

V and J are TRBV7-9 and TRBJ1-1, with 8 bases identical to TRBD1. V shed 7 bases and J 6 bases; nucleotides not matched to a gene: 13. CDR1 and CDR2 (germline): SEHNR, FQNEAQ (reference sequence). CDR3 length: 15 residues. The chain's CDR3 is CASIKPVQGAAEAFF. The CDR3 nucleotides are TGTGCCAGCATCAAACCGGTCCAGGGGGCCGCTGAAGCTTTCTTT. The whole variable domain, remainder taken from reference TRBV7-9 and TRBJ1-1, is DTGVSQNPRHKITKRGQNVTFRCDPISEHNRLYWYRQTLGQGPEFLTYFQNEAQLEKSRLLSDRFSAERPKGSFSTLEIQRTEQGDSAMYLCASIKPVQGAAEAFFGQGTRLTVV.

The V gene is TRBV5-1, the J gene TRBJ1-1; 10 bases map to TRBD1. Germline values: CDR1 SGHRS, CDR2 YFSETQ. With V trimmed by 4 bases and J by 6 bases, 9 bases remained unmatched. The CDR3 is 15 residues long. CDR3 coding DNA: TGCGCCAGCAGCGCTACCGGGACAGGGGACTCTGAAGCTTTCTTT. Its protein is CASSATGTGDSEAFF. Complete variable domain (other parts from reference TRBV5-1 and TRBJ1-1): KAGVTQTPRYLIKTRGQQVTLSCSPISGHRSVSWYQQTPGQGLQFLFEYFSETQRNKGNFPGRFSGRQFSNSRSEMNVSTLELGDSALYLCASSATGTGDSEAFFGQGTRLTVV.

The V and J genes are TRBV6-5 and TRBJ1-1, with D hard to call. Germline CDR1 and CDR2: MNHEY and SVGAGI. The CDR3 sequence is 13 residues long. The V end lost 7 bases, the J end lost 5 bases, and 14 bases lay between the germline ends. The CDR3 loop is CASTFVLGTEAFF. The CDR3 DNA sequence: TGTGCCAGCACATTCGTTTTGGGGACTGAAGCTTTCTTT.

The chain is built from TRBV7-9 and TRBJ1-5, with D maybe TRBD1 (5 bases). The CDR3 is 15 residues long. Germline CDR1 SEHNR, CDR2 FQNEAQ (reference sequence). V was cut by 0 bases and J by 7 bases, with 13 bases left in between. This CDR3 reads CASSLASGNGQPQHF. CDR3 in DNA: TGTGCCAGCAGCTTAGCGTCAGGGAACGGACAGCCCCAGCATTTT.

The rearrangement links TRBV2 to TRBJ2-2; D not certain. The CDR3 consists of 14 residues. V gave up 6 bases and J gave up 4 bases, with 12 bases separating them. Germline CDR1 is SNHLY and CDR2 is FYNNEI. The CDR3, as DNA: TGTGCCAGCAGCAGGTTGTCCTTCACCGGGGAGCTGTTTTTT. Protein sequence: CASSRLSFTGELFF.

CDR3 in DNA: TGTGCCAGCAGTCCCACAGGGGCCGTGATGAACACTGAAGCTTTCTTT. Encoded protein: CASSPTGAVMNTEAFF. This chain connects TRBV27 to TRBJ1-1; TRBD1 matches at 7 bases. This CDR3 contains 16 residues. Per germline, CDR1 MNHEY and CDR2 SMNVEV (reference sequence). V was clipped by 5 bases and J by 0 bases; unmatched bases: 9.

The gene calls are TRBV28 and TRBJ1-4; D gene unclear. The length of the CDR3 is 17 residues. Trimming removed 6 bases from V and 2 bases from J, with 19 bases in between. The germline gives CDR1 MDHEN, CDR2 SYDVKM. The CDR3 nucleotides are TGTGCCAGCAGCCTCGACCCCCTATCAGGCACTAATGAAAAACTGTTTTTT. Translating it yields CASSLDPLSGTNEKLFF.

The chain uses TRBV28 and TRBJ1-2; tentative D call: TRBD1 (5 bases). This CDR3 region has 12 residues. CDR1 and CDR2 from the germline V gene are MDHEN and SYDVKM. The germline V and J ends were trimmed by 3 bases and 4 bases, with 6 bases remaining between them. The CDR3 DNA reads as TGTGCCAGCAGTTTTGGGGGCTATGGCTACACCTTC. Translated, it gives CASSFGGYGYTF.

V gene TRBV19 combines with J gene TRBJ2-7; D might be TRBD2 (5 bases). The length of the CDR3 is 13 residues. Germline loops: CDR1 LNHDA, CDR2 SQIVND (reference sequence). Trimming took off 5 bases at V and 2 bases at J, with 10 bases between the two ends. The CDR3 spells CASSELVAYEQYF. DNA for the CDR3: TGTGCCAGTAGTGAACTAGTAGCCTACGAGCAGTACTTC.

This rearrangement joins TRBV28 to TRBJ1-5; D is unresolved. Germline values: CDR1 MDHEN, CDR2 SYDVKM. The CDR3 covers 12 residues. V shed 6 bases and J shed 7 bases, with 10 bases lying between them. The CDR3, as DNA: TGTGCCAGCAGCCCCCAAGACCAGCCCCAGCATTTT. Its translation is CASSPQDQPQHF.

V is TRBV10-3 and J is TRBJ2-7; tentatively, D is TRBD2 (6 bases). Per germline, CDR1 ENHRY and CDR2 SYGVKD. V was pared by 10 bases and J by 3 bases, with 16 bases between. This CDR3 has 13 amino acids. The CDR3 DNA is TGTGCCACCAAGCGGGCCAGACTCTACGAGCAGTACTTC. It translates to CATKRARLYEQYF.

The chain combines TRBV7-9 with TRBJ2-3, with D maybe TRBD2 (5 bases). Germline-derived CDR1 and CDR2 are SEHNR and FQNEAQ (reference sequence). CDR3 length: 17 amino acids. Trimming removed 4 bases at V and 10 bases at J, with 27 bases between. The CDR3 bases are TGTGCCAGCAGCTCAGTAGTAGGTGGGAGCCCAGGAGTGGCGCAGTATTTT. It translates to CASSSVVGGSPGVAQYF.

The chain links TRBV9 to TRBJ2-3; 9 nucleotides match TRBD2. The CDR3 has 16 amino acids. Germline assignment: CDR1 SGDLS and CDR2 YYNGEE. The V segment lost 4 bases and the J segment 3 bases; nucleotides outside the gene matches: 9. The CDR3, as DNA: TGTGCCAGCAGCCCCCGTGCGGGAGGGCCTACAGATACGCAGTATTTT. It yields the protein CASSPRAGGPTDTQYF.

The chain links TRBV12-3 or TRBV12-4 to TRBJ1-2; no reliable D call. V gave up 4 bases and J gave up 8 bases, with 11 bases separating them. The CDR3 sequence is 12 residues long. CDR3 nucleotide sequence: TGTGCCAGCAGTTGGCATGGAAAGGGCTACACCTTC. Its translation: CASSWHGKGYTF.

V and J are TRBV18 and TRBJ1-2; no definite D call. CDR1 is KGHSH, CDR2 LQKENI, per germline. V was clipped by 4 bases and J by 8 bases, with 17 bases between them. The CDR3 consists of 14 residues. The CDR3 sequence is CASSRETGKIGYTF. CDR3 coding DNA: TGTGCCAGCTCACGAGAAACGGGCAAAATCGGCTACACCTTC.

J is TRBJ2-5 and V is TRBV27; the match to TRBD1 covers 7 bases. V trimming: 6 bases; J trimming: 6 bases; junction bases outside the gene matches: 13. The CDR3 has 15 residues. Germline-derived CDR1 and CDR2 are MNHEY and SMNVEV (reference sequence). The CDR3: CASRDSDRVWQTQYF. The CDR3 coding sequence is TGTGCCAGCAGGGATTCCGACAGGGTATGGCAGACCCAGTACTTC.

CDR3 residues: CASSGGLAGSYEQYF. The CDR3 DNA reads TGTGCCAGCAGTGGCGGACTAGCGGGATCCTACGAGCAGTACTTC. The chain employs TRBV6-2 or TRBV6-3 and TRBJ2-7, with 12 bases lining up with TRBD2. Trimming removed 5 bases from V and 1 base from J; junction bases left unmatched: 3. In germline, CDR1 is MNHEY, CDR2 SVGEGT. CDR3 length: 15 amino acids.